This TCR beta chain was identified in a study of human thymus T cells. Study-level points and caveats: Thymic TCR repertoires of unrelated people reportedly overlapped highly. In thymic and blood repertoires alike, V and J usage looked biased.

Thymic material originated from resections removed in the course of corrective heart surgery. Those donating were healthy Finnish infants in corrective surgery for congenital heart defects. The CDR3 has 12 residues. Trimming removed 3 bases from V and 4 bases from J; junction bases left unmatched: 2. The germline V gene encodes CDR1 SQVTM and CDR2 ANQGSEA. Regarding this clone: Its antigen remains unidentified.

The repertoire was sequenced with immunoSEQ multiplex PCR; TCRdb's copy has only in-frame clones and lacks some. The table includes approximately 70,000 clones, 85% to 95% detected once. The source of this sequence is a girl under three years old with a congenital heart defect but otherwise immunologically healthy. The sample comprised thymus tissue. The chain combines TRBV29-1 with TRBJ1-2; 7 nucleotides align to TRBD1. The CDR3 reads CSVEGQPYGYTF. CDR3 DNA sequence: TGCAGCGTTGAGGGACAGCCCTATGGCTACACCTTC.